The next 29 T cell receptor beta chains were all read from a single sample in a study of blood T cells in healthy people across ages. Primed by a sample-barcoded 5' primer and a J-beta primer mix, a second PCR proceeded for roughly 6 to 12 cycles. TCRdb processed the 5' RACE reads anew with MiXCR; each CDR3 protein has one entry. The sample gives about a million distinct CDR3 sequences, around 46% of which show up once; 13% is in the top ten. Sequencing was carried out using blood. Receptors were obtained from a man aged 30-40 years in good health.

The chain combines TRBV29-1 with TRBJ2-5, with D perhaps TRBD1 (5 bases). Deletions cut 2 bases from V and 5 bases from J, with 9 bases between. Germline V gene data show CDR1 as SQVTM and CDR2 as ANQGSEA. This CDR3 spans 12 amino acids. CDR3: CSVERGTETQYF. The CDR3, as DNA: TGCAGCGTTGAAAGGGGTACGGAGACCCAGTACTTC.

Points on this clonotype: One junction end disagrees with the germline gene, perhaps due to a read error. The chain links TRBV5-1 to TRBJ1-1; the D gene is possibly TRBD1 (5 bases). The CDR3 sequence is 15 residues long. The germline V gene encodes CDR1 SGHRS and CDR2 YFSETQ. The CDR3 spells CASSLDRPMNTGAFF. In DNA, the CDR3 is TGCGCCAGCAGCTTGGACAGGCCGATGAACACTGGAGCTTTCTTT.

This sequence joins TRBV11-1 and TRBJ1-1; D is perhaps TRBD1 (6 bases). This CDR3 region has 15 residues. Per germline, CDR1 SGHAT and CDR2 FQDESV (reference sequence). The V end lost 4 bases, the J end lost 10 bases, and 22 bases lay between the germline ends. This CDR3 reads CASSSTGFKNGGAFF. In DNA, the CDR3 is TGTGCCAGCAGCTCTACAGGGTTCAAGAACGGGGGAGCTTTCTTT. The full variable domain, with the rest looked up from reference TRBV11-1 and TRBJ1-1, is EAEVAQSPRYKITEKSQAVAFWCDPISGHATLYWYRQILGQGPELLVQFQDESVVDDSQLPKDRFSAERLKGVDSTLKIQPAELGDSAMYLCASSSTGFKNGGAFFGQGTRLTVV.

This clonotype was picked up a small number of times. The V gene is TRBV9, the J gene TRBJ2-5, with TRBD1 matching 7 bases. The V segment lost 4 bases and the J segment 5 bases; nucleotides outside the gene matches: 14. This CDR3 spans 16 amino acids. CDR1 and CDR2 (germline): SGDLS, YYNGEE. This chain's CDR3 is CASSTTGTAIGETQYF. The CDR3 nucleotides read TGTGCCAGCAGCACCACCGGGACAGCGATCGGGGAGACCCAGTACTTC.

This sequence joins TRBV28 and TRBJ1-5; tentatively, D is TRBD1 (6 bases). This CDR3 has 16 amino acids. Germline values: CDR1 MDHEN, CDR2 SYDVKM. Between the trimmed V and J ends, which lost 5 bases and 4 bases, there was a span of 18 bases. CDR3 sequence: CASSVARGGWNQPQHF. The CDR3 nucleotides are TGTGCCAGCAGTGTAGCCAGGGGAGGATGGAATCAGCCCCAGCATTTT.

V and J are TRBV11-3 and TRBJ2-5, with 8 bases aligning to TRBD1. Germline values: CDR1 SGHNT, CDR2 YENEEA. The V segment lost 0 bases and the J segment 4 bases; nucleotides outside the gene matches: 4. CDR3 length equals 15 residues. CDR3 loop: CASSLDAGGTETQYF. CDR3 in DNA: TGTGCCAGCAGCTTAGACGCAGGGGGCACAGAGACCCAGTACTTC.

Comments on this clonotype: One junction end disagrees with the germline gene, perhaps due to a read error. This rearrangement joins TRBV12-3 or TRBV12-4 to TRBJ1-3, with TRBD1 as a possible D gene (6 bases). The CDR3 totals 12 residues. The CDR3 nucleotides read TGTGCCAGCAGTACACAGGGAAAAACCATATATTTT. Its protein is CASSTQGKTIYF.

The J gene is TRBJ2-7, the V gene TRBV10-3, with D unclear. The germline V gene has CDR1 ENHRY and CDR2 SYGVKD. The CDR3 length is 15 residues. V lost 0 bases and J lost 1, with 10 bases in between. The CDR3 region is CAISESDGPSYEQYF. CDR3 coding DNA: TGTGCCATCAGTGAGTCGGATGGACCTTCCTACGAGCAGTACTTC.

This clonotype was observed many times. The junction shows a germline mismatch at one end, possibly a read error. V and J are TRBV5-1 and TRBJ2-1; no reliable D call. The CDR3 totals 11 residues. Looked up from germline, CDR1 is SGHRS and CDR2 is YFSETQ. The CDR3 reads CASSLKNEQFF. The CDR3 bases are TGTGCCAGCAGCTTAAAGAATGAGCAGTTCTTC.

J is TRBJ1-2 and V is TRBV6-2 or TRBV6-3; 10 bases fit TRBD1. The V segment lost 6 bases and the J segment 7 bases; nucleotides outside the gene matches: 2. Germline V CDR1 and CDR2: MNHEY, SVGEGT. The CDR3 has 12 amino acids. CDR3 in amino acids: CASRTGGIGYTF. DNA of the CDR3: TGTGCCAGCAGGACAGGGGGCATTGGCTACACCTTC.

V and J are TRBV14 and TRBJ2-2, with a tentative D call TRBD1 (5 bases). This CDR3 has 13 residues. Germline V CDR1 and CDR2: SGHDN, FVKESK. Trimming left V 7 bases short and J 2 bases short, with 8 bases between. CDR3 in amino acids: CASNRINTGELFF. The CDR3 nucleotides are TGTGCCAGCAACAGGATAAACACCGGGGAGCTGTTTTTT.

This clonotype occurred many times. This chain uses TRBV2 with TRBJ2-5, with TRBD2 matching over 12 bases. This CDR3 contains 16 residues. Trimming took 5 bases from V and 0 from J; bases not matched to a gene: 4. Germline lookup yields CDR1 SNHLY and CDR2 FYNNEI. CDR3 nucleotides: TGTGCCAGCAGTCCCGGGACTAGCGGGTACCAAGAGACCCAGTACTTC. Encoded protein: CASSPGTSGYQETQYF.

J is TRBJ1-6 and V is TRBV7-2; TRBD1 matches at 9 bases. CDR1 is SGHTA, CDR2 FQGNSA, per germline. The CDR3 runs to 13 residues. Trimming took 5 bases from V and 18 from J; bases not matched to a gene: 11. The CDR3 sequence is CASSTPRDRVYHF. DNA of the CDR3: TGTGCCAGCAGCACGCCAAGGGACAGGGTCTACCACTTT. Full variable domain (missing parts from reference TRBV7-2 and TRBJ1-6): GAGVSQSPSNKVTEKGKDVELRCDPISGHTALYWYRQSLGQGLEFLIYFQGNSAPDKSGLPSDRFSAERTGGSVSTLTIQRTQQEDSAVYLCASSTPRDRVYHFGNGTRLTVT.

This clonotype was detected a few times. This chain joins TRBV7-6 and TRBJ2-4, with a possible D match to TRBD2 (5 bases). This CDR3 contains 16 residues. CDR1 SGHVS and CDR2 FNYEAQ come from the germline V gene. Trimming stripped 5 bases from V and 8 bases from J, with 22 bases between. CDR3 nucleotide sequence: TGTGCCAGCAGCCCTCATGAGGGTCTCTCAAAGGACATTCAGTACTTC. Residues: CASSPHEGLSKDIQYF.

The chain is built from TRBV20-1 and TRBJ2-1; unclear D gene. This CDR3 region has 12 residues. The V gene's germline CDR1 is DFQATT and CDR2 SNEGSKA (reference sequence). Trimming pared 5 bases from V and 3 bases from J, leaving 8 bases between. In DNA, the CDR3 is TGCAGTGCTTTCTCAGGCTACAATGAGCAGTTCTTC. Its translation is CSAFSGYNEQFF.

V usage is TRBV6-5 and J usage is TRBJ2-3, with D hard to call. V was shortened by 0 bases and J by 3 bases, with 7 bases between the two germline ends. The CDR3 spans 14 residues. CDR1 and CDR2 from the germline V gene are MNHEY and SVGAGI. CDR3 amino acids: CASSYSSKTDTQYF. CDR3 coding DNA: TGTGCCAGCAGTTACTCTTCCAAAACAGATACGCAGTATTTT.

Remarks on this clonotype: At one of its ends the junction is not consistent with the germline gene, which may arise from a read error. V usage is TRBV20-1 and J usage is TRBJ2-1; 8 bases fit TRBD2. Germline V gene data show CDR1 as DFQATT and CDR2 as SNEGSKA (reference sequence). CDR3 length equals 12 residues. DNA of the CDR3: TGTAGCGCCGGGGGGGAGGGCAATGAGCAGTTCTTC. Protein: CSAGGEGNEQFF.

In DNA form, the CDR3 reads TGTGCCAGCAGCCCCTTCGACAGGGTGACTGAAGCTTTCTTT. It translates to CASSPFDRVTEAFF. The V call is TRBV11-2, the J call TRBJ1-1, with 7 nucleotides matching TRBD1. The germline CDR1 and CDR2 sequences are SGHAT and FQNNGV. This CDR3 spans 14 amino acids. The J segment lost 5 bases and the V segment lost 5 bases, leaving 8 bases of the junction unmatched.

This clonotype was detected only a few times. The V gene is TRBV6-5, the J gene TRBJ1-2; 7 nucleotides match TRBD1. Per germline, CDR1 MNHEY and CDR2 SVGAGI. This CDR3 comprises 13 residues. The V and J ends lost 6 bases and 4 bases, in that order; junction bases with no gene match: 5. This CDR3 reads CASRPQGLYGYTF. In DNA, the CDR3 is TGTGCCAGCAGGCCACAGGGGCTCTATGGCTACACCTTC.

The CDR3 DNA reads as TGCGCCAGCAGCCAAGATCCCGGAAGTCGGGGCTACACCTTC. Translation: CASSQDPGSRGYTF. This chain links TRBV4-1 with TRBJ1-2; no definite D call. This CDR3 is built from 14 residues. V dropped 0 bases and J dropped 8 bases, with 13 bases sitting between them. Germline V gene data show CDR1 as MGHRA and CDR2 as YSYEKL.

This clonotype was counted only a few times. The chain employs TRBV20-1 and TRBJ1-1, with unresolved D. Germline V lookup: CDR1 DFQATT, CDR2 SNEGSKA (reference sequence). The CDR3 is 12 residues long. The V end lost 7 bases, the J end lost 2 bases, and 11 bases lay between the germline ends. The CDR3 spells CSGRKGNTEAFF. For the CDR3, the DNA is TGCAGTGGAAGAAAGGGCAACACTGAAGCTTTCTTT.

This clonotype was seen just once. The chain joins TRBV30 to TRBJ2-1; weak D call: TRBD2 (5 bases). CDR1 and CDR2 (germline): GTSNPN, SVGIG (reference sequence). The CDR3 covers 12 residues. Trimming took off 2 bases at V and 7 bases at J, with 9 bases between the two ends. The CDR3 DNA reads as TGTGCCTGGAGTATAAGCGGAAATGAGCAGTTCTTC. This encodes CAWSISGNEQFF.

The rearrangement links TRBV5-1 to TRBJ2-2, with 9 nucleotides matching TRBD2. Germline V gives CDR1 SGHRS, CDR2 YFSETQ. The length of the CDR3 is 14 residues. J gave up 1 base and V 6 bases, and 1 base lay outside the gene matches. CDR3 sequence: CASNSGGNTGELFF. As DNA, the CDR3 is TGCGCCAGCAATAGCGGGGGGAACACCGGGGAGCTGTTTTTT.

The V call is TRBV7-8, the J call TRBJ2-7; 9 bases are shared with TRBD1. The V segment lost 3 bases and the J segment 2 bases; nucleotides outside the gene matches: 5. The germline V gene encodes CDR1 SGHVS and CDR2 FQNEAQ. The length of the CDR3 is 15 residues. The CDR3 here is CASSFGTGKTYEQYF. In nucleotides, the CDR3 is TGTGCCAGCAGCTTTGGGACAGGGAAGACCTACGAGCAGTACTTC.

This clonotype was seen more than once but under ten times. The chain's CDR3 is CASSLVPQRPQETQYF. CDR3 nucleotides: TGTGCCAGCAGCTTAGTTCCGCAAAGACCCCAAGAGACCCAGTACTTC. The J gene is TRBJ2-5, the V gene TRBV7-6, with D unclear. Between the trimmed V and J ends, which lost 1 base and 1 base, there was a span of 13 bases. Germline V gene data show CDR1 as SGHVS and CDR2 as FNYEAQ. The CDR3 extends over 16 amino acids.

The J gene is TRBJ2-7, the V gene TRBV6-5, with D unclear. The CDR3 is 14 residues long. V was cut by 1 base and J by 0 bases, with 7 bases left in between. The germline V gene encodes CDR1 MNHEY and CDR2 SVGAGI. In DNA, the CDR3 is TGTGCCAGCAGTTACTATGGCTACTCCTACGAGCAGTACTTC. It translates to CASSYYGYSYEQYF.

This chain joins TRBV3-1 and TRBJ2-7; a weak D match, TRBD2 (5 bases). V lost 4 bases, J lost 6 bases, and 19 bases lay in between. CDR3 length equals 15 residues. The germline V gene encodes CDR1 LGHDT and CDR2 YNNKEL (reference sequence). The CDR3 nucleotides are TGTGCCAGCAGCCCACTCAAAGCTACTAGTTCCGAGCAGTACTTC. Translating gives CASSPLKATSSEQYF.

The rearrangement links TRBV24-1 to TRBJ1-5; 9 bases match TRBD1. Unmatched junction bases numbered 6, after V lost 5 bases and J lost 5 bases. Per germline, CDR1 KGHDR and CDR2 SFDVKD. This CDR3 has 15 amino acids. The CDR3 sequence: CATSGSGTGYQPQHF. In DNA, the CDR3 is TGTGCCACCAGTGGTTCCGGGACAGGGTATCAGCCCCAGCATTTT.

The V gene is TRBV27, the J gene TRBJ1-5, with 7 bases identical to TRBD1. CDR1 MNHEY and CDR2 SMNVEV come from the germline V gene (reference sequence). CDR3 length: 17 amino acids. The trim removed 6 bases at V and 1 base at J, leaving 12 bases unmatched. CDR3 bases: TGTGCCAGCAGCCAAGGGACAGCCGGCCGGAGCAATCAGCCCCAGCATTTT. Amino acids: CASSQGTAGRSNQPQHF.